The 9 T cell receptor beta chains presented below share a single source sample, sequenced in a study of shared clonotypes between healthy human individuals. Data came from immunoSEQ multiplex PCR; TCRdb stores just in-frame clones and leaves some out. The sample shows about 2.1 million clones, 85% to 95% of them seen only once. Naive-designated CD8 cells lacked CD45RO, were positively enriched for CCR7, and omitted terminally differentiated effector memory CD45RA+ cells. Sample: naive CD8+ T cells from PBMCs. Receptors originate from a man aged 18-30 years in good health. Some clones in this sample may be carry-over from other donors' samples.

This clone was observed once. V usage is TRBV27 and J usage is TRBJ2-1; a weak D match, TRBD1 (6 bases). V was cut by 0 bases and J by 8 bases, with 14 bases left in between. The CDR3 has 15 residues. Germline V CDR1 and CDR2: MNHEY, SMNVEV (reference sequence). CDR3 in amino acids: CASSLSGQGFYEQFF. The CDR3 bases are TGTGCCAGCAGTTTATCCGGTCAGGGGTTCTATGAGCAGTTCTTC.

The rearrangement links TRBV9 to TRBJ1-4; D uncertain. This CDR3 contains 14 residues. CDR1 SGDLS and CDR2 YYNGEE come from the germline V gene. Trimming shortened V by 3 bases and J by 8 bases, and 14 bases separated the two germline ends. The DNA of the CDR3 is TGTGCCAGCAGCGCCTCAGGTCAAGGCGAAAAACTGTTTTTT. Amino acid sequence: CASSASGQGEKLFF.

Remarks on this clone: Other DNA sequences in this sample translate to the same CDR3. The chain couples TRBV4-3 to TRBJ2-3; no clear D gene. This CDR3 has 14 amino acids. Trimming stripped 4 bases from V and 2 bases from J, with 10 bases between. Germline values: CDR1 LGHNA, CDR2 YSLEER. In DNA form, the CDR3 reads TGCGCCAGCAGCCCTTCCGGATTCACAGATACGCAGTATTTT. Protein sequence: CASSPSGFTDTQYF.

The chain recombines TRBV5-8 with TRBJ2-5; 9 bases map to TRBD1. This CDR3 has 18 amino acids. Germline-derived CDR1 and CDR2 are SGHTS and YDEGEE. Trimming took 4 bases from V and 5 from J; bases not matched to a gene: 18. CDR3 sequence: CASSPGGATGGARETQYF. The DNA of the CDR3 is TGTGCCAGCAGCCCCGGAGGGGCCACAGGGGGCGCGAGGGAGACCCAGTACTTC.

The rearrangement uses TRBV4-2 and TRBJ2-3, with TRBD2 identical over 8 bases. The CDR3 is 16 residues long. Germline V lookup: CDR1 LGHNA, CDR2 YNFKEQ. Trimming cost V 4 bases and J 7 bases; bases outside gene matches: 13. The CDR3 sequence: CASSPASEREWYTQYF. The CDR3 DNA follows: TGTGCCAGCAGCCCGGCGTCGGAGCGGGAGTGGTATACGCAGTATTTT.

V gene TRBV10-2 combines with J gene TRBJ2-2; no firm D call. V lost 7 bases and J 7 bases, leaving 7 bases between the germline ends. Germline CDR1 reads WSHSY; CDR2 reads SAAADI. The CDR3 extends over 11 amino acids. The CDR3 DNA reads as TGCGCCAGCACTGATCACGGGGAGCTGTTTTTT. It yields the protein CASTDHGELFF.

This rearrangement joins TRBV4-1 to TRBJ2-2, with no clear D. Trimming took 1 base from V and 1 from J, leaving 10 bases between them. This CDR3 has 16 amino acids. Germline values: CDR1 MGHRA, CDR2 YSYEKL. The CDR3 DNA reads as TGCGCCAGCAGCCAAGTGCTGACTCAGAACACCGGGGAGCTGTTTTTT. Its protein product is CASSQVLTQNTGELFF.

The rearrangement uses TRBV11-3 and TRBJ2-1, with 11 bases fitting TRBD2. The trim removed 4 bases at V and 1 base at J, leaving 3 bases unmatched. The CDR3 runs to 16 residues. CDR1 is SGHNT, CDR2 YENEEA, per germline. CDR3 sequence (DNA): TGTGCCAGCAGCTCGGGACTAGCGGTTTCCTACAATGAGCAGTTCTTC. It is translated as CASSSGLAVSYNEQFF.

The rearrangement links TRBV4-2 to TRBJ1-2; D call uncertain. This CDR3 is 18 amino acids long. V was pared by 0 bases and J by 8 bases, with 25 bases between. Germline values: CDR1 LGHNA, CDR2 YNFKEQ. The DNA for the CDR3 is TGTGCCAGCAGCCAAGAGGGCTCGGTGGTCGGGCTAGGGCGCGGCTACACCTTC. Its translation is CASSQEGSVVGLGRGYTF.